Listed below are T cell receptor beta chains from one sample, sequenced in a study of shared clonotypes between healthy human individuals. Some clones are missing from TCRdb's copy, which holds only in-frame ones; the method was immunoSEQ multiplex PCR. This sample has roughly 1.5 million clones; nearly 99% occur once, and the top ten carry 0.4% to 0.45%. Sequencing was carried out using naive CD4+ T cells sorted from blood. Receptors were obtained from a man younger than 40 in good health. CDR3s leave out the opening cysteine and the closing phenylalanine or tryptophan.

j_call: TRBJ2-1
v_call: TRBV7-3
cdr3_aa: ASSLTSSSYNEQF

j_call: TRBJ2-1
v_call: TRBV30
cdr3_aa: AWWVELSSSYNEQF

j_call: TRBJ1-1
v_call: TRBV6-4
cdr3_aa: ASSPGEGSMNTEAF

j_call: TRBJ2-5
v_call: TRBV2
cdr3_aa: ASSEVFSGSPEQETQY

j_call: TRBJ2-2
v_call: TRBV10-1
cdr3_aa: ASRGEGGTGELF

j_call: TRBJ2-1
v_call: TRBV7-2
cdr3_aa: ASSISSGRIHEQF

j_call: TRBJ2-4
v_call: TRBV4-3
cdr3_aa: ASSRSDSRENIQY

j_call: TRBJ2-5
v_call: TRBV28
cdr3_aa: AAVAQRAETQY

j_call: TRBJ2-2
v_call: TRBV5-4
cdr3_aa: ASSLRTRGLTGELF

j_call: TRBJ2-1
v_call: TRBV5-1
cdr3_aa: ASSLVPSGSSYNEQF

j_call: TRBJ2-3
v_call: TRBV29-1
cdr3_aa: SVPLTGGGDTQY

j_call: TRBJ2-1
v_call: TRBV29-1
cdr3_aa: SVVIAGTYNEQF

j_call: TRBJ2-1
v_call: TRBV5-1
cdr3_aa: ASSHGTSGRGYNEQF

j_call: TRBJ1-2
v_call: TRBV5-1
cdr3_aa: ASRLSMTLRGQNNYGYT

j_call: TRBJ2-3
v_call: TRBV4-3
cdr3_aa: ASSRGQAGDTQY

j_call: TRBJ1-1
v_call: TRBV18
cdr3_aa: ASSPQVLNTEAF

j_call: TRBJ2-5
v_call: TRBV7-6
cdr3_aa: ASSPRTSFQETQY

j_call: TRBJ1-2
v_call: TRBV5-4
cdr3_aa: ASIRRDREGGYT

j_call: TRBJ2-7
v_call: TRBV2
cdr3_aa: ASSTRGGHEQY

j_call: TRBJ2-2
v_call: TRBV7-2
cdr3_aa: ASSPGRAGFTGELF

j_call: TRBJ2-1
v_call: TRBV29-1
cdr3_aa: SVTGQAAYNEQF

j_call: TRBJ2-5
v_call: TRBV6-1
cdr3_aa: ASGRPSGSQETQY

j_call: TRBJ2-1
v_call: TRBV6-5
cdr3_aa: ASSYSRGPTYNEQF

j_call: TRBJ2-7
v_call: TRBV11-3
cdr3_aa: ASSPRTASYEQY

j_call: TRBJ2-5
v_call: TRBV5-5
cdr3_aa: ASSLAQRQETQY

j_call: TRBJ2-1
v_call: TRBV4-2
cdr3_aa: ASSQDPLYNEQF

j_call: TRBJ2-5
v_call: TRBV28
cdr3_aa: ASSFEGWGRETQY

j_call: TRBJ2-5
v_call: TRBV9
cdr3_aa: ASSVVGQETQY

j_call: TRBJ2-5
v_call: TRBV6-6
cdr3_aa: ASSYPSAVQETQY

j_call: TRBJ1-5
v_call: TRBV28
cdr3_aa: ASRVGGPSNQPQH

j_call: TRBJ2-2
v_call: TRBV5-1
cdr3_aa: ASSLPVLAGGPIEGGELF

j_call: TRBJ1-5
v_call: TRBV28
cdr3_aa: ASSSSRGTGDYQPQH

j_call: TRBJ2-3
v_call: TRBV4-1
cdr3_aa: ASSQQIRFSTDTQY

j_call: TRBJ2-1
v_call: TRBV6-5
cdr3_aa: ASSYSGPPYNEQF

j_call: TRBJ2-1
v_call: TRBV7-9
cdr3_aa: ASSLVNTYNEQF

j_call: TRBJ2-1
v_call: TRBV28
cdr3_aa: ASSLSGRLHEQF

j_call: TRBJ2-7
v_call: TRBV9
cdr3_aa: ASSVEPAGSYEQY

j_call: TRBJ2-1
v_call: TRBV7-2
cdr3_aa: ASSQVRVRNEQF

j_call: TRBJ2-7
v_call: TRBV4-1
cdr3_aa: ASSPILGLAGDYEQY

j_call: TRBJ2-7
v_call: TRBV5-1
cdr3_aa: ASSLARPSYEQY

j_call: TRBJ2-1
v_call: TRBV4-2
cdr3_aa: ASSPTPSFSSYNEQF

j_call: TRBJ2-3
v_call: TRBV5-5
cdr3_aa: ASSLIFSTDTQY

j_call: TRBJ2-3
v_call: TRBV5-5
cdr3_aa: ASIYNTFAPATQY

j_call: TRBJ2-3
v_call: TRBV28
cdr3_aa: ASSSPPAGDLGTQY

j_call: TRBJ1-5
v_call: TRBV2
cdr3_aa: ASRAFGASNQPQH

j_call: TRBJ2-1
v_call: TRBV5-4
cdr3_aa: ASSLAVVASGVDEQF

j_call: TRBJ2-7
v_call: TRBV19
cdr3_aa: ASNIGPSYEQY

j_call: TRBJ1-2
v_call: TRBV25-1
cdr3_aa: ASSVANYGYT

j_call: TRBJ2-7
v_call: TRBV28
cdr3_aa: ASFKGGGYEQY